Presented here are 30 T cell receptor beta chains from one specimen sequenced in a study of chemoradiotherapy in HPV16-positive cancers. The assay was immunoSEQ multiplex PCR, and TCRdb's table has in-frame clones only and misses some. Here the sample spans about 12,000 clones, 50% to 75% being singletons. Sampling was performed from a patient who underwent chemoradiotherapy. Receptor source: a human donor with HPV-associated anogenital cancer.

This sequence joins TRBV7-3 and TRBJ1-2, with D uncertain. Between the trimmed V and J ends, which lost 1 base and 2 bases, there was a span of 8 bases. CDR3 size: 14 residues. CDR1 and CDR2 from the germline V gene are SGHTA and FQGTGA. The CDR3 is CASSLNLQNYGYTF. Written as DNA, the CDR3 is TGTGCCAGCAGCTTAAATCTCCAAAACTATGGCTACACCTTC.

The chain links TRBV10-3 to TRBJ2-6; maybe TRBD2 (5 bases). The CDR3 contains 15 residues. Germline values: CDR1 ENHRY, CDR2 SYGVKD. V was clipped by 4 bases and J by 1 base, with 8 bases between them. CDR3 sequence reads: CAISGPGSGANVLTF. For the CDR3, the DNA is TGTGCCATCAGTGGCCCGGGATCTGGGGCCAACGTCCTGACTTTC.

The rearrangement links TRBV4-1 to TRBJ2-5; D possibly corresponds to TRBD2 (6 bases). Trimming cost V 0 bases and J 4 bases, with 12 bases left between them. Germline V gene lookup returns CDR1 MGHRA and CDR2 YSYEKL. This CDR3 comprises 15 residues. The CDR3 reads CASSQDAGSGETQYF. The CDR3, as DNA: TGCGCCAGCAGCCAAGATGCCGGGAGCGGAGAGACCCAGTACTTC.

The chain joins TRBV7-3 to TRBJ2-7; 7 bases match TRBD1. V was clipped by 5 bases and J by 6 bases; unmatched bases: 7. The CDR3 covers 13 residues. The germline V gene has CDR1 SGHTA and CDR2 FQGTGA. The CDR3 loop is CASSEMTGSEQYF. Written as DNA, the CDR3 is TGTGCCAGCAGCGAGATGACAGGGTCCGAGCAGTACTTC. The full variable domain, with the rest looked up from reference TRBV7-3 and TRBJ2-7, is GAGVSQTPSNKVTEKGKYVELRCDPISGHTALYWYRQSLGQGPEFLIYFQGTGAADDSGLPNDRFFAVRPEGSVSTLKIQRTERGDSAVYLCASSEMTGSEQYFGPGTRLTVT.

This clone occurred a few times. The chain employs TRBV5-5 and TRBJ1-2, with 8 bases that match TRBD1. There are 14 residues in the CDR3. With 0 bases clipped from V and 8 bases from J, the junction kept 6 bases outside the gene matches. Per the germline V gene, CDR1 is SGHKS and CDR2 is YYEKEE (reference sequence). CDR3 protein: CASSLGSGGKGYTF. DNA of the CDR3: TGTGCCAGCAGCTTGGGCTCAGGGGGCAAAGGCTACACCTTC. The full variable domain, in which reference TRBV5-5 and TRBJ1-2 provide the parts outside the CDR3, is DAGVTQSPTHLIKTRGQQVTLRCSPISGHKSVSWYQQVLGQGPQFIFQYYEKEERGRGNFPDRFSARQFPNYSSELNVNALLLGDSALYLCASSLGSGGKGYTFGSGTRLTVV.

Here the CDR3 reads CASSVEGGGTEAFF. CDR3 nucleotides: TGTGCCAGCAGCGTAGAAGGAGGGGGCACTGAAGCTTTCTTT. The J gene is TRBJ1-1, the V gene TRBV9, with TRBD1 as a possible D gene (6 bases). Trimming left V 0 bases short and J 4 bases short, with 10 bases between. Germline CDR1 SGDLS, CDR2 YYNGEE. This CDR3 is built from 14 residues. Variable domain in full (rest from reference TRBV9 and TRBJ1-1): DSGVTQTPKHLITATGQRVTLRCSPRSGDLSVYWYQQSLDQGLQFLIQYYNGEERAKGNILERFSAQQFPDLHSELNLSSLELGDSALYFCASSVEGGGTEAFFGQGTRLTVV.

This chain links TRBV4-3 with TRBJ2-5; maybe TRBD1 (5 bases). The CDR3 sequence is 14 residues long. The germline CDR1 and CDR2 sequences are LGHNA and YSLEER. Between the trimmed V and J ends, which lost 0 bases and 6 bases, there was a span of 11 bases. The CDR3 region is CASSQDSGSKTQYF. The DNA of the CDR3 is TGCGCCAGCAGCCAAGATTCAGGGTCAAAGACCCAGTACTTC.

CDR3 amino acids: CASSQGQGVLNEQFF. CDR3 bases: TGCGCCAGCAGCCAAGGACAGGGGGTTCTTAATGAGCAGTTCTTC. The V gene is TRBV4-3, the J gene TRBJ2-1; the match to TRBD1 covers 9 bases. Trimming cost V 1 base and J 7 bases; bases outside gene matches: 5. CDR3 size: 15 residues. Germline V lookup: CDR1 LGHNA, CDR2 YSLEER.

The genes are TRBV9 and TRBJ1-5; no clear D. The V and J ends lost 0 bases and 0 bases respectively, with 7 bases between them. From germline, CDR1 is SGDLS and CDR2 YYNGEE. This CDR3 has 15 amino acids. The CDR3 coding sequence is TGTGCCAGCAGCGTAGGGCCGAGTAGCAATCAGCCCCAGCATTTT. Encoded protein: CASSVGPSSNQPQHF. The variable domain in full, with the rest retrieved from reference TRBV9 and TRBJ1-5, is DSGVTQTPKHLITATGQRVTLRCSPRSGDLSVYWYQQSLDQGLQFLIQYYNGEERAKGNILERFSAQQFPDLHSELNLSSLELGDSALYFCASSVGPSSNQPQHFGDGTRLSIL.

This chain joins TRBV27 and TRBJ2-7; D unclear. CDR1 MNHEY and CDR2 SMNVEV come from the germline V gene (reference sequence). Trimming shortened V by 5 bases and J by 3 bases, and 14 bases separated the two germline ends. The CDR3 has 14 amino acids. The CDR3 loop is CASSPRVSLYEQYF. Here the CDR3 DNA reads TGTGCCAGCAGTCCCCGGGTCTCCCTCTACGAGCAGTACTTC.

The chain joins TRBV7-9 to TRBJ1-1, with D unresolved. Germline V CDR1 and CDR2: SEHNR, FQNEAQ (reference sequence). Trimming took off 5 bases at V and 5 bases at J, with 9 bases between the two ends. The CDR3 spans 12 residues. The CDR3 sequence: CASSPQRTEAFF. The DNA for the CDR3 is TGTGCCAGCAGCCCACAGAGGACTGAAGCTTTCTTT.

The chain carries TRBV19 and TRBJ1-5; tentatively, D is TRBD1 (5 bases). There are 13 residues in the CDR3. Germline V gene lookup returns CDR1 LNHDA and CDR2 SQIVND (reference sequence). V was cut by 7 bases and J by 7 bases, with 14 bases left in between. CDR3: CASTRGPGQPQHF. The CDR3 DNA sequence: TGTGCCAGTACTAGGGGCCCCGGACAGCCCCAGCATTTT.

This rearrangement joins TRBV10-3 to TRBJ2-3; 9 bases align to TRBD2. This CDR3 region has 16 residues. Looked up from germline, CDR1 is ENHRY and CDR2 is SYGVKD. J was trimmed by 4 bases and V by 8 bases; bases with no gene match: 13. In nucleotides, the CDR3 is TGTGCCATCGACCCAGGAGCGGGGGGCTTGGCAGATACGCAGTATTTT. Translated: CAIDPGAGGLADTQYF.

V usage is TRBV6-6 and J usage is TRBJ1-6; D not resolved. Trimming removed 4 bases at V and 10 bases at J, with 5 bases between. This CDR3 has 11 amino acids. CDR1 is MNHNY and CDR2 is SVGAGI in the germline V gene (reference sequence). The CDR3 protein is CASSSSSPLHF. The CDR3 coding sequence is TGTGCCAGCAGTTCATCCTCACCCCTCCACTTT.

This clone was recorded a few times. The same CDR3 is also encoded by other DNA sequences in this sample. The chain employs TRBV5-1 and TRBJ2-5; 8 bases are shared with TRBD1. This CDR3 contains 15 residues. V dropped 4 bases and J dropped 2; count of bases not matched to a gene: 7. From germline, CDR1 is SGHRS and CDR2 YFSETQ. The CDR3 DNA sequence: TGCGCCAGCAGCCCGGACAGGGTGGGGCAAGAGACCCAGTACTTC. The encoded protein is CASSPDRVGQETQYF. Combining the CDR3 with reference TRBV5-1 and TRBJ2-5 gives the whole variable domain KAGVTQTPRYLIKTRGQQVTLSCSPISGHRSVSWYQQTPGQGLQFLFEYFSETQRNKGNFPGRFSGRQFSNSRSEMNVSTLELGDSALYLCASSPDRVGQETQYFGPGTRLLVL.

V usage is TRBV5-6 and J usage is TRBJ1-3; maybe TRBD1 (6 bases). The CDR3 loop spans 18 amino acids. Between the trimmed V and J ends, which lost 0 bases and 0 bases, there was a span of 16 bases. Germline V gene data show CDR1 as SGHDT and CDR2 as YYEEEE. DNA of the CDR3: TGTGCCAGCAGCTTGGGGGGGGCCCGGGTAAGCTCTGGAAACACCATATATTTT. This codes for CASSLGGARVSSGNTIYF.

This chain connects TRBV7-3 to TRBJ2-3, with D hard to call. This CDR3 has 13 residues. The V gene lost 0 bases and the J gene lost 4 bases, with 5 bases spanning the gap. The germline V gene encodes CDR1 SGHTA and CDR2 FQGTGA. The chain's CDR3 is CASSLTGPDTQYF. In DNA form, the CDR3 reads TGTGCCAGCAGCTTAACTGGCCCAGATACGCAGTATTTT.

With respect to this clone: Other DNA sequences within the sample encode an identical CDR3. The CDR3 nucleotides read TGTGCCAGCAGCCCTCGGACAGGGAACTACGAGCAGTACTTC. This translates into CASSPRTGNYEQYF. This sequence joins TRBV11-1 and TRBJ2-7, with TRBD1 identical over 8 bases. This CDR3 has 14 amino acids. Germline assignment: CDR1 SGHAT and CDR2 FQDESV (reference sequence). The trim removed 5 bases at V and 3 bases at J, leaving 6 bases unmatched.

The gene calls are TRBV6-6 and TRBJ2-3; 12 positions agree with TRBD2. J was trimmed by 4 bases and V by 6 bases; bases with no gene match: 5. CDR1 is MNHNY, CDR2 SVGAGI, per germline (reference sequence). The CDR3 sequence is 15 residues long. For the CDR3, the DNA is TGTGCCAGCAGCTCCGGACTAGCGGGACCAGATACGCAGTATTTT. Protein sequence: CASSSGLAGPDTQYF.

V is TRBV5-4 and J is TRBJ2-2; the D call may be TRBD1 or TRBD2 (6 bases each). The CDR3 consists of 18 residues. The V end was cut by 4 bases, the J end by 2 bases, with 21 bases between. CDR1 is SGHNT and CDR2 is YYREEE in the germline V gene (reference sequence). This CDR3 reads CASSKGGPNIGNTGELFF. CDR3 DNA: TGTGCCAGCAGCAAGGGGGGACCCAATATCGGAAACACCGGGGAGCTGTTTTTT.

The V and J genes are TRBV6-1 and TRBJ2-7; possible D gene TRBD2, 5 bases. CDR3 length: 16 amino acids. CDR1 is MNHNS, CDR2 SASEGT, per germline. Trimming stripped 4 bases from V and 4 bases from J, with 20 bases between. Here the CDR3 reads CASSGPRRLAAYEQYF. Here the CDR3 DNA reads TGTGCCAGCAGTGGCCCCAGGAGGCTAGCTGCTTACGAGCAGTACTTC.

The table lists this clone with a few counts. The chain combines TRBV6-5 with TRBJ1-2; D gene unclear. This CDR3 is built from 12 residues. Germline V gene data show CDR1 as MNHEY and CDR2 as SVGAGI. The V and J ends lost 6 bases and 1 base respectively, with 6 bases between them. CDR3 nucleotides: TGTGCCAGCAGAGGACTTAACTATGGCTACACCTTC. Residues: CASRGLNYGYTF.

Here the CDR3 reads CASSLATEQSSYNEQFF. The CDR3 DNA sequence: TGTGCCAGCAGCTTAGCGACAGAACAGAGCTCCTACAATGAGCAGTTCTTC. The rearrangement links TRBV11-3 to TRBJ2-1; TRBD1 is a possible D gene (5 bases). The CDR3 runs 17 residues. With 1 base removed from V and 0 bases from J, the gap between germline ends came to 13 bases. In germline, CDR1 is SGHNT, CDR2 YENEEA.

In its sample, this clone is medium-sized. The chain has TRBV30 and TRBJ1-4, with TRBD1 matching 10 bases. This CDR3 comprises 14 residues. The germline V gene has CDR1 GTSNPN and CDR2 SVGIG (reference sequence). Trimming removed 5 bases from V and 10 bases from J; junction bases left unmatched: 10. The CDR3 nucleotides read TGTGCCTGGCAACCGGGACAGGGGTCTGGAAAACTGTTTTTT. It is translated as CAWQPGQGSGKLFF.

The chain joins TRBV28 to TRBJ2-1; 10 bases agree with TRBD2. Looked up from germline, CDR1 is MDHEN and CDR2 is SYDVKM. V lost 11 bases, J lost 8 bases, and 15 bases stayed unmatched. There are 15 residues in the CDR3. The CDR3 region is CAGSKREGRRDEQFF. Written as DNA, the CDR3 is TGTGCCGGGAGTAAGCGGGAGGGTAGGAGGGATGAGCAGTTCTTC.

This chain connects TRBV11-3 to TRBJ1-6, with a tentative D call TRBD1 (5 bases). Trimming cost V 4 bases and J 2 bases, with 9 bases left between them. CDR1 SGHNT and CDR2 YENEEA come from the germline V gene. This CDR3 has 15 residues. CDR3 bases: TGTGCCAGCAGCTCCGGGGGGACCTATAATTCACCCCTCCACTTT. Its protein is CASSSGGTYNSPLHF.

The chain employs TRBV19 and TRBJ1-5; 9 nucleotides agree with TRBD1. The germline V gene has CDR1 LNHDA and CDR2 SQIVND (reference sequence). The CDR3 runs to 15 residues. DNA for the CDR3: TGTGCTTCTTCACAGGGGGCGGTGAGCAATCAGCCCCAGCATTTT. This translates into CASSQGAVSNQPQHF.

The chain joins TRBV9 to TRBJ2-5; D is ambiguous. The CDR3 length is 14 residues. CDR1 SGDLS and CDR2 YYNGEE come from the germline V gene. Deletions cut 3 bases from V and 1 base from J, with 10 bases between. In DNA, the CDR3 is TGTGCCAGCAGCGCCCACACCCGCCAAGAGACCCAGTACTTC. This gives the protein CASSAHTRQETQYF.

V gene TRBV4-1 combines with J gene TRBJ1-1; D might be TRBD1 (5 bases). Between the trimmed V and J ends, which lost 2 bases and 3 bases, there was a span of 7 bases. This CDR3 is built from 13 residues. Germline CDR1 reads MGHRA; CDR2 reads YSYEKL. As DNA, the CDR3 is TGCGCCAGCAGCCAACAGGGAGACACTGAAGCTTTCTTT. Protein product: CASSQQGDTEAFF.

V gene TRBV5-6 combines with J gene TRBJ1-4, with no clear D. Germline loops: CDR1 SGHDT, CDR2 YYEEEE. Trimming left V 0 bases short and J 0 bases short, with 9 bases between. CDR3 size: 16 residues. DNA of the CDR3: TGTGCCAGCAGCTTGGGGCGGTTGGCAACTAATGAAAAACTGTTTTTT. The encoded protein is CASSLGRLATNEKLFF.